This T cell receptor (beta chain) was profiled in a study of early T cells in non-severe SARS-CoV-2 infection. Overall study: The chains were unpaired, and the sequenced material was bulk RNA from unsorted whole blood.

Researchers attached unique molecular identifiers to individual cDNA molecules. MiXCR, run by TCRdb on the 5' RACE reads, gives a single entry per CDR3 protein. The repertoire holds 29,000 or so distinct CDR3 sequences, with more than 4% as singletons. The study, taken as a whole, reports: Missing private and CD4 specificities, VDJdb matching favored anti-spike CD8 responses.

From germline, CDR1 is MNHEY and CDR2 SVGEGT. V shed 6 bases and J shed 0 bases, with 16 bases lying between them. This CDR3 spans 16 amino acids. This clonotype occurred many times. Its antigen is not identified. Specimen: whole blood. The V and J genes are TRBV6-2 or TRBV6-3 and TRBJ2-3, with D possibly TRBD2 on 6 matching bases. This receptor was identified in an adult who was a healthcare worker with PCR-confirmed SARS-CoV-2 infection or an uninfected control (not recorded which). CDR3 loop: CASRSALAVSTDTQYF. CDR3 in DNA: TGTGCCAGCAGATCAGCCTTAGCGGTTAGCACAGATACGCAGTATTTT.